This T cell receptor beta chain comes out of a study of T-cell memory formation after mild COVID-19. Study-wide context: Largely, the TCR clusters proved donor specific. Findings and caveats of the study: Some SARS-CoV-2-responding clones were already detected in memory before infection. CM and EM subsets held most contracting CD4+ clones; EMRA held CD8+ ones.

The germline gives CDR1 MNHNS, CDR2 SASEGT. The V end was cut by 1 base, the J end by 6 bases, with 10 bases between. The CDR3 is made up of 15 amino acids. This clonotype was seen a few times. Its antigen is not identified. TCRdb used MiXCR to reprocess the 5' RACE reads, holding one entry per CDR3 protein. Among a few hundred thousand distinct CDR3 sequences, over 7% were seen once, and the ten largest hold approximately 23%. The chain couples TRBV6-1 to TRBJ1-6, with D unclear. The sequence was obtained from a young man who had mild COVID-19 (a few samples of this study predate the infection). Cell type and time point are not known. Material: PBMCs or a T cell subset sorted from them (not recorded which). CDR3 bases: TGTGCCAGCAGTGAAGTTGGACGGGGTAATTCACCCCTCCACTTT. Amino acid sequence: CASSEVGRGNSPLHF.